A single sample is the source of the 30 T cell receptor beta chains below, sequenced in a study of blood T cell repertoires in COVID-19 (dated by TCRdb to the early 2020s). Libraries came from the immunoSEQ multiplex PCR assay. What TCRdb holds here is the immuneACCESS table cut down to in-frame rearrangements. Part of the clones is not present; checked against another copy, under half of the missing clones reflect an unresolved V gene, and the others are unexplained. The sample profile shows over 350,000 clones; around nine tenths of them were found once. The top ten clonotypes cover about 2% of the sample. The sample comprised PBMCs or T cells enriched from blood (not recorded which). The receptors shown here come from a woman aged 18-30 years with acute COVID-19.

This chain uses TRBV6-5 with TRBJ2-7; 10 bases are a match to TRBD1. With 7 bases clipped from V and 3 bases from J, the junction kept 6 bases outside the gene matches. Germline CDR1 reads MNHEY; CDR2 reads SVGAGI. The CDR3 length is 14 residues. The CDR3 loop reads CASTGTGAGYEQYF. In DNA, the CDR3 is TGTGCCAGCACCGGGACAGGGGCGGGCTACGAGCAGTACTTC.

This chain links TRBV11-1 with TRBJ2-7, with 7 nucleotides matching TRBD1. The CDR3 has 14 amino acids. Germline V gene data show CDR1 as SGHAT and CDR2 as FQDESV (reference sequence). V lost 6 bases and J lost 3; bases outside the gene matches: 8. The CDR3 DNA follows: TGTGCCAGCAGTCCGGCCGGGACAGTCTACGAGCAGTACTTC. It is translated as CASSPAGTVYEQYF.

The chain uses TRBV7-8 and TRBJ1-3; a weak D match, TRBD1 (5 bases). Trimming took off 5 bases at V and 2 bases at J, with 13 bases between the two ends. Germline loops: CDR1 SGHVS, CDR2 FQNEAQ. The CDR3 extends over 15 amino acids. In nucleotides, the CDR3 is TGTGCCAGCAGCCGCAGGGAGGGTCCTGGAAACACCATATATTTT. This gives the protein CASSRREGPGNTIYF.

The chain recombines TRBV4-1 with TRBJ2-5, with D possibly TRBD2 on 6 matching bases. Germline-derived CDR1 and CDR2 are MGHRA and YSYEKL. Trimming left V 1 base short and J 2 bases short, with 14 bases between. CDR3 size: 16 residues. The CDR3: CASSQVHGTAQETQYF. The CDR3 nucleotides are TGCGCCAGCAGCCAAGTTCACGGGACTGCGCAAGAGACCCAGTACTTC.

This sequence joins TRBV5-1 and TRBJ2-1; 9 bases are shared with TRBD2. J gave up 4 bases and V 2 bases, and 4 bases lay outside the gene matches. Germline-derived CDR1 and CDR2 are SGHRS and YFSETQ. The length of the CDR3 is 15 residues. The CDR3 sequence: CASSLKAGGYNEQFF. The CDR3 DNA reads TGCGCCAGCAGCTTAAAAGCGGGGGGATACAATGAGCAGTTCTTC.

The J gene is TRBJ1-2, the V gene TRBV24-1; 12 nucleotides agree with TRBD1. V trimming: 3 bases; J trimming: 4 bases; junction bases outside the gene matches: 5. Germline-derived CDR1 and CDR2 are KGHDR and SFDVKD. The CDR3 is made up of 16 amino acids. The CDR3 here is CATSDPGTGGSYGYTF. CDR3 in DNA: TGTGCCACCAGTGATCCCGGGACAGGGGGCAGCTATGGCTACACCTTC.

The V and J genes are TRBV7-8 and TRBJ2-1; 8 bases line up with TRBD2. The ends lost 5 bases at V and 10 bases at J; junction bases unmatched: 13. This CDR3 comprises 15 residues. Germline V CDR1 and CDR2: SGHVS, FQNEAQ. The CDR3 DNA sequence: TGTGCCAGCAGCCGAAACGAAGCGGGAGTGGGGGAGCAGTTCTTC. This sequence encodes CASSRNEAGVGEQFF.

The V call is TRBV30, the J call TRBJ1-5; D perhaps matches TRBD1 (6 bases). Germline CDR1 is GTSNPN and CDR2 is SVGIG (reference sequence). V was cut by 0 bases and J by 3 bases, with 9 bases left in between. The CDR3 is made up of 14 amino acids. The CDR3 here is CAWSVDSPNQPQHF. The CDR3, as DNA: TGTGCCTGGAGTGTGGACAGTCCCAATCAGCCCCAGCATTTT.

V and J are TRBV2 and TRBJ1-1; weak D call: TRBD1 (5 bases). The germline V gene encodes CDR1 SNHLY and CDR2 FYNNEI. V lost 4 bases and J lost 0, with 9 bases in between. The CDR3 totals 14 residues. CDR3 DNA sequence: TGTGCCAGCAGTGCGGTAGGGGTGAACACTGAAGCTTTCTTT. This encodes CASSAVGVNTEAFF. Combining the CDR3 with reference TRBV2 and TRBJ1-1 gives the whole variable domain EPEVTQTPSHQVTQMGQEVILRCVPISNHLYFYWYRQILGQKVEFLVSFYNNEISEKSEIFDDQFSVERPDGSNFTLKIRSTKLEDSAMYFCASSAVGVNTEAFFGQGTRLTVV.

The chain combines TRBV12-5 with TRBJ1-5; weak D call: TRBD1 (6 bases). Germline V gene data show CDR1 as LGHNT and CDR2 as FRNRAP. CDR3 size: 14 residues. V gave up 3 bases and J gave up 7 bases, with 13 bases separating them. In nucleotides, the CDR3 is TGTGCTAGTGGTTTAGGGGGAAGTGGGCAGCCCCAGCATTTT. It specifies CASGLGGSGQPQHF.

This clone was detected only a few times. The gene calls are TRBV2 and TRBJ1-5; D unclear. The CDR3 runs 14 residues. Germline-derived CDR1 and CDR2 are SNHLY and FYNNEI. Trimming cost V 2 bases and J 3 bases, with 8 bases left between them. CDR3 DNA: TGTGCCAGCAGTGAACAGGTCACCAATCAGCCCCAGCATTTT. Residues: CASSEQVTNQPQHF.

The rearrangement uses TRBV27 and TRBJ1-1; a possible D gene is TRBD1 (6 bases). CDR1 MNHEY and CDR2 SMNVEV come from the germline V gene (reference sequence). This CDR3 spans 15 amino acids. The V gene lost 5 bases and the J gene lost 3 bases, with 16 bases spanning the gap. The chain's CDR3 is CASSPRQVLDTEAFF. CDR3 coding DNA: TGTGCCAGCAGTCCGCGACAGGTCCTGGACACTGAAGCTTTCTTT.

The rearrangement joins TRBV5-1 to TRBJ2-7, with 10 nucleotides matching TRBD2. Germline V CDR1 and CDR2: SGHRS, YFSETQ. V lost 2 bases to trimming and J lost 7 bases; unmatched junction nucleotides: 6. This CDR3 is 14 amino acids long. The DNA for the CDR3 is TGCGCCAGCAGCTTTACTAGCGGGGATCGAGAGCAGTACTTC. This encodes CASSFTSGDREQYF.

This chain links TRBV6-2 or TRBV6-3 with TRBJ2-5; the D is unclear. Trimming left V 7 bases short and J 2 bases short, with 11 bases between. In germline, CDR1 is MNHEY, CDR2 SVGEGT. This CDR3 contains 13 residues. The CDR3 coding sequence is TGTGCCAGCACCCCCATCCGGCAAGAGACCCAGTACTTC. This codes for CASTPIRQETQYF.

The chain recombines TRBV5-6 with TRBJ1-2; 10 positions match TRBD1. This CDR3 has 15 amino acids. Germline loops: CDR1 SGHDT, CDR2 YYEEEE. The ends lost 5 bases at V and 4 bases at J; junction bases unmatched: 8. The CDR3, as DNA: TGTGCCAGCAGAGAGACAGGGGGCGCCGGCTATGGCTACACCTTC. Amino acids: CASRETGGAGYGYTF. Looking up the rest from reference TRBV5-6 and TRBJ1-2 gives the full variable domain: DAGVTQSPTHLIKTRGQQVTLRCSPKSGHDTVSWYQQALGQGPQFIFQYYEEEERQRGNFPDRFSGHQFPNYSSELNVNALLLGDSALYLCASRETGGAGYGYTFGSGTRLTVV.

This chain connects TRBV19 to TRBJ2-1; D perhaps matches TRBD2 (6 bases). The CDR3 is made up of 16 amino acids. V dropped 5 bases and J dropped 1 base, with 15 bases sitting between them. Germline V CDR1 and CDR2: LNHDA, SQIVND (reference sequence). The CDR3 sequence: CASSQASVESYNEQFF. CDR3 DNA: TGTGCCAGTAGTCAGGCTAGCGTTGAGTCCTACAATGAGCAGTTCTTC.

The chain uses TRBV10-2 and TRBJ2-2; maybe TRBD1 (6 bases). From germline, CDR1 is WSHSY and CDR2 SAAADI. This CDR3 has 16 residues. Between the trimmed V and J ends, which lost 7 bases and 1 base, there was a span of 16 bases. The CDR3 bases are TGCGCCAGCACCACACATGGGACAAGGAACACCGGGGAGCTGTTTTTT. It encodes CASTTHGTRNTGELFF.

In DNA, the CDR3 is TGTGCCAGCAGCTTAAGTGGAGCGGGAGGGCCGAATGAGCAGTTCTTC. It specifies CASSLSGAGGPNEQFF. This chain joins TRBV7-2 and TRBJ2-1, with 10 bases matching TRBD2. The CDR3 consists of 16 residues. V gave up 2 bases and J gave up 7 bases; unmatched junction bases: 8. Per germline, CDR1 SGHTA and CDR2 FQGNSA.

This sequence joins TRBV9 and TRBJ2-1, with D perhaps TRBD2 (5 bases). V was pared by 4 bases and J by 9 bases, with 20 bases between. The CDR3 contains 15 residues. Germline V gene lookup returns CDR1 SGDLS and CDR2 YYNGEE. CDR3 DNA sequence: TGTGCCAGCAGCCCCCAATTCGGGGTCCGGGGTGAGCAGTTCTTC. Its translation is CASSPQFGVRGEQFF.

The J gene is TRBJ1-1, the V gene TRBV7-2, with D possibly being TRBD1 (6 bases). V was clipped by 2 bases and J by 0 bases, with 16 bases between them. Germline values: CDR1 SGHTA, CDR2 FQGNSA. The CDR3 is 17 amino acids. CDR3 in amino acids: CASSLLPGQGLNTEAFF. The CDR3 nucleotides are TGTGCCAGCAGCTTATTGCCGGGACAAGGCCTGAACACTGAAGCTTTCTTT.

The chain employs TRBV11-2 and TRBJ1-5; D not certain. CDR3 length equals 15 residues. Germline values: CDR1 SGHAT, CDR2 FQNNGV. Trimming stripped 3 bases from V and 3 bases from J, with 12 bases between. The CDR3, as DNA: TGTGCCAGCAGCTTGACCGGCAGGAACAATCAGCCCCAGCATTTT. Protein: CASSLTGRNNQPQHF.

The genes are TRBV6-2 or TRBV6-3 and TRBJ2-7; 8 nucleotides line up with TRBD1. The CDR3 length is 13 residues. Per the germline V gene, CDR1 is MNHEY and CDR2 is SVGEGT. Trimming removed 0 bases from V and 7 bases from J; junction bases left unmatched: 2. The CDR3 loop is CASSYSTGGEQYF. Here the CDR3 DNA reads TGTGCCAGCAGTTACTCCACAGGGGGGGAGCAGTACTTC.

Concerning this clone itself: Within the sample, other DNA sequences also encode this same CDR3. The chain couples TRBV28 to TRBJ1-2; no reliable D call. The V end was cut by 2 bases, the J end by 2 bases, with 6 bases between. The CDR3 length is 13 residues. Germline CDR1 is MDHEN and CDR2 is SYDVKM. CDR3 nucleotides: TGTGCCAGCAGTTTAGGGCAGAACTATGGCTACACCTTC. Translation: CASSLGQNYGYTF.

The CDR3, as DNA: TGTGCCATCGCTTCGCAGGGATATGAGCAGTTCTTC. Encoded protein: CAIASQGYEQFF. This chain uses TRBV10-3 with TRBJ2-1; maybe TRBD1 (5 bases). Germline V gene data show CDR1 as ENHRY and CDR2 as SYGVKD. Deletions cut 8 bases from V and 8 bases from J, with 13 bases between. This CDR3 has 12 amino acids.

This chain uses TRBV5-1 with TRBJ2-1; 8 bases fit TRBD2. The V and J ends lost 2 bases and 4 bases, in that order; junction bases with no gene match: 11. CDR3 length: 17 residues. CDR1 SGHRS and CDR2 YFSETQ come from the germline V gene. The CDR3 here is CASSFLAGGSSYNEQFF. For the CDR3, the DNA is TGCGCCAGCAGCTTCTTGGCGGGGGGTTCCTCATACAATGAGCAGTTCTTC.

The chain links TRBV2 to TRBJ2-7; 7 bases agree with TRBD1. Germline values: CDR1 SNHLY, CDR2 FYNNEI. V shed 7 bases and J 2 bases; nucleotides not matched to a gene: 2. CDR3 length: 12 residues. CDR3 residues: CASMRGPYEQYF. As DNA, the CDR3 is TGTGCCAGCATGAGGGGGCCCTACGAGCAGTACTTC.

This chain links TRBV5-5 with TRBJ1-2, with TRBD1 as a possible D gene (6 bases). Trimming removed 6 bases at V and 6 bases at J, with 15 bases between. Germline-derived CDR1 and CDR2 are SGHKS and YYEKEE (reference sequence). This CDR3 is built from 13 residues. CDR3: CASTYRESHGYTF. Here the CDR3 DNA reads TGTGCCAGCACCTACAGGGAGTCTCATGGCTACACCTTC.

V is TRBV11-3 and J is TRBJ2-1, with D possibly matching TRBD2 (5 bases). This CDR3 has 13 amino acids. V was shortened by 8 bases and J by 6 bases, with 14 bases between the two germline ends. The germline V gene has CDR1 SGHNT and CDR2 YENEEA. The CDR3 region has the DNA TGTGCCAGCCGCGGCGAGGGCGTCAATGAGCAGTTCTTC. Amino acids: CASRGEGVNEQFF.

CDR3 residues: CAIGREVDQPQHF. The CDR3 region has the DNA TGTGCCATCGGGAGGGAGGTGGATCAGCCCCAGCATTTT. The chain recombines TRBV10-3 with TRBJ1-5; no clear D gene. The CDR3 has 13 residues. Germline assignment: CDR1 ENHRY and CDR2 SYGVKD. The V end was cut by 8 bases, the J end by 5 bases, with 13 bases between.

The gene calls are TRBV9 and TRBJ2-7, with no clear D. Trimming cost V 0 bases and J 2 bases, with 9 bases left between them. This CDR3 is 14 amino acids long. Germline V gives CDR1 SGDLS, CDR2 YYNGEE. This chain's CDR3 is CASSVAPETYEQYF. DNA of the CDR3: TGTGCCAGCAGCGTAGCTCCAGAAACCTACGAGCAGTACTTC.